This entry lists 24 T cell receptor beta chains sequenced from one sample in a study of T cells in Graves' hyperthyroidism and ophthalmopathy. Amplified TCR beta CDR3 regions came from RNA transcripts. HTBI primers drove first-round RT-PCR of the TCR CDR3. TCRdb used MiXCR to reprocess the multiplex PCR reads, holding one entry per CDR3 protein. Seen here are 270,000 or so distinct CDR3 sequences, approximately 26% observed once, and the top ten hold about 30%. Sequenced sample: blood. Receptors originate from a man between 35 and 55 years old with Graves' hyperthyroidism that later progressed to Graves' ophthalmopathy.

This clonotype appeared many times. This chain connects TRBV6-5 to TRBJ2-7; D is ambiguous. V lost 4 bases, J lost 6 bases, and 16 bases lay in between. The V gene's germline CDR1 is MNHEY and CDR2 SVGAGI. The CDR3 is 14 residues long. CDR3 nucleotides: TGTGCCAGCAGTTTAGACATTACGCGCCCCGAGCAGTACTTC. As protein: CASSLDITRPEQYF.

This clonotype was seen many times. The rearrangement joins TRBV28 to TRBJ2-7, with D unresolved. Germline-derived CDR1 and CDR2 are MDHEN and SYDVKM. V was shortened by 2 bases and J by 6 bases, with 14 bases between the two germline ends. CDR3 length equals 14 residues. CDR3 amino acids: CASSLGTERGEQYF. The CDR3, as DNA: TGTGCCAGCAGTTTAGGCACGGAACGCGGCGAGCAGTACTTC.

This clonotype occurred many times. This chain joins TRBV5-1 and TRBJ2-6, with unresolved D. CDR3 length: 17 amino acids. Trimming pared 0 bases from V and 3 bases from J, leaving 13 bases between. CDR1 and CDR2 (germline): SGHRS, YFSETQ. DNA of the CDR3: TGCGCCAGCAGCTTGGAGCCAGAGATTGGTGGGGCCAACGTCCTGACTTTC. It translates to CASSLEPEIGGANVLTF.

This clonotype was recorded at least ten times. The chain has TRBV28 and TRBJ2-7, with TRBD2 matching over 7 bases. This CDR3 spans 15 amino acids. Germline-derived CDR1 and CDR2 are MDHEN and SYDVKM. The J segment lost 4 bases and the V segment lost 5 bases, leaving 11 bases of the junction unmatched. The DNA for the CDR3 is TGTGCCAGCAGTGATTATGGCGGGAGTATTTACGAGCAGTACTTC. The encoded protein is CASSDYGGSIYEQYF. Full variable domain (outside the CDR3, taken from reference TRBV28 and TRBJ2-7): DVKVTQSSRYLVKRTGEKVFLECVQDMDHENMFWYRQDPGLGLRLIYFSYDVKMKEKGDIPEGYSVSREKKERFSLILESASTNQTSMYLCASSDYGGSIYEQYFGPGTRLTVT.

The CDR3 here is CASSYGGIDEAFF. CDR3 nucleotides: TGTGCCAGCAGTTACGGGGGCATTGATGAAGCTTTCTTT. The rearrangement joins TRBV6-2 or TRBV6-3 to TRBJ1-1; possible D gene TRBD1, 6 bases. V was pared by 2 bases and J by 7 bases, with 11 bases between. This CDR3 is built from 13 residues. Germline-derived CDR1 and CDR2 are MNHEY and SVGEGT.

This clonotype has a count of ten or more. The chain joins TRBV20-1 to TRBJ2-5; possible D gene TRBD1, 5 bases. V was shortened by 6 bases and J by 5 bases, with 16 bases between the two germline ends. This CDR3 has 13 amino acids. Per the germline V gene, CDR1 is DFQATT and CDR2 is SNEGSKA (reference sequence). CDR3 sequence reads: CSARTTVEETQYF. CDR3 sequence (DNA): TGCAGTGCGAGAACGACAGTTGAGGAGACCCAGTACTTC.

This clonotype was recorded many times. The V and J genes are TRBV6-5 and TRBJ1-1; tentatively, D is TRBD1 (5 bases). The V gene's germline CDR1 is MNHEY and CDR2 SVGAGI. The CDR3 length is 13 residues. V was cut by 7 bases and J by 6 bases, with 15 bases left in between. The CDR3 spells CASNPFRGAEAFF. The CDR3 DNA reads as TGTGCCAGCAATCCATTTAGAGGGGCTGAAGCTTTCTTT.

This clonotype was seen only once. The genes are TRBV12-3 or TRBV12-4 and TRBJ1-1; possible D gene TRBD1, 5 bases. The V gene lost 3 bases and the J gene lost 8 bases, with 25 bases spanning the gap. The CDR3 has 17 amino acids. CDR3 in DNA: TGTGCCAGCAGTTTGAGGGGCAGCACTATTAGTACTGAGGAAGCTTTCTTT. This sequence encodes CASSLRGSTISTEEAFF.

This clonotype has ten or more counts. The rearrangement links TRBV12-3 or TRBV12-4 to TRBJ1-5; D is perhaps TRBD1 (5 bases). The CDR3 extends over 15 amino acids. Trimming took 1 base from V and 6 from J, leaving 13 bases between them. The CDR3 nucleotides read TGTGCCAGCAGTTTAGGTGCAGGGTCAGGTCAGCCCCAGCATTTT. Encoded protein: CASSLGAGSGQPQHF.

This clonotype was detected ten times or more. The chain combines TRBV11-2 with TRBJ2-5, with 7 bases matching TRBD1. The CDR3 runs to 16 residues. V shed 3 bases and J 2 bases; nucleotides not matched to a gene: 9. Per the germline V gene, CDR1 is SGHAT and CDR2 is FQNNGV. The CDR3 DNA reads TGTGCCAGCAGCTTGCGACAGGGATCCGGTCAAGAGACCCAGTACTTC. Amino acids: CASSLRQGSGQETQYF.

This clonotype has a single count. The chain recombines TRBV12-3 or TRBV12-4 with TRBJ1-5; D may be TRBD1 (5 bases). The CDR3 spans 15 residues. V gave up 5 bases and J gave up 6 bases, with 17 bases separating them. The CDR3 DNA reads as TGTGCCAGCAGTCCTCCAGGGAACCAAGGTCAGCCCCAGCATTTT. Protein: CASSPPGNQGQPQHF.

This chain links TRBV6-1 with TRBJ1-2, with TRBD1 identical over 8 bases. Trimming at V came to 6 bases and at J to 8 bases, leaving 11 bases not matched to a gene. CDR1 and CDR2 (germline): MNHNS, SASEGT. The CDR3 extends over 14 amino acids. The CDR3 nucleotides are TGTGCCAGCAGCCATCAGGGGGCGGGTGAAGGCTACACCTTC. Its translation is CASSHQGAGEGYTF.

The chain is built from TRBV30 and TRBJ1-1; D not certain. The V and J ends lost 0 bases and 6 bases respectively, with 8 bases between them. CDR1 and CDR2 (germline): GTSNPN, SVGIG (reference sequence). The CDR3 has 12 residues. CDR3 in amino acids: CAWSVDGAEAFF. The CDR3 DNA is TGTGCCTGGAGTGTCGACGGGGCTGAAGCTTTCTTT.

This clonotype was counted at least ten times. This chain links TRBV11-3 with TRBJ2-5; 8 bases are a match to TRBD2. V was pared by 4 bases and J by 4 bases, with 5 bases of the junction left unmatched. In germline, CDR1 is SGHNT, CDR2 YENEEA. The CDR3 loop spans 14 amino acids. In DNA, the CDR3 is TGTGCCAGCAGCTCGGCGGGAGGAGGAGAGACCCAGTACTTC. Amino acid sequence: CASSSAGGGETQYF. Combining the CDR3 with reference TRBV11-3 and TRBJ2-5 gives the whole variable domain EAGVVQSPRYKIIEKKQPVAFWCNPISGHNTLYWYLQNLGQGPELLIRYENEEAVDDSQLPKDRFSAERLKGVDSTLKIQPAELGDSAVYLCASSSAGGGETQYFGPGTRLLVL.

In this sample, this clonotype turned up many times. CDR3 bases: TGTGCCAGCCAGGGACTAGCGGGAGGCTACGAGCAGTACTTC. This translates into CASQGLAGGYEQYF. V and J are TRBV7-8 and TRBJ2-7, with 15 bases aligning to TRBD2. Trimming took 8 bases from V and 3 from J; bases not matched to a gene: 2. CDR3 length: 14 residues. The germline CDR1 and CDR2 sequences are SGHVS and FQNEAQ.

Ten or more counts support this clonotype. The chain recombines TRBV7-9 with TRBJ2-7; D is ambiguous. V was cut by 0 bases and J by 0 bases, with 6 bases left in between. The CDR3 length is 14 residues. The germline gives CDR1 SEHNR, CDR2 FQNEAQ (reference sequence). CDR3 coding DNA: TGTGCCAGCAGCTTAGCAGTCGACTCCTACGAGCAGTACTTC. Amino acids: CASSLAVDSYEQYF.

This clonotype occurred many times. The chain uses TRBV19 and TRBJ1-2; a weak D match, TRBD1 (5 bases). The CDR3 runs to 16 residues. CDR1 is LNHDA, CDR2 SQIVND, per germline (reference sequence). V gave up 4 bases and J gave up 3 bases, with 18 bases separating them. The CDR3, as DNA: TGTGCCAGTAGTACGGATCCGGGACGCCTTTACTATGGCTACACCTTC. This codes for CASSTDPGRLYYGYTF.

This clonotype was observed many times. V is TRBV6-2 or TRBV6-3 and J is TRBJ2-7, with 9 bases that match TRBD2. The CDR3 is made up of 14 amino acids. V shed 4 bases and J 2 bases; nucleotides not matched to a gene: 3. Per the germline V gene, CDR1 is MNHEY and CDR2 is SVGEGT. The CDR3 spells CASSSQRGAYEQYF. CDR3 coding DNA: TGTGCCAGCAGTTCCCAGCGGGGGGCCTACGAGCAGTACTTC.

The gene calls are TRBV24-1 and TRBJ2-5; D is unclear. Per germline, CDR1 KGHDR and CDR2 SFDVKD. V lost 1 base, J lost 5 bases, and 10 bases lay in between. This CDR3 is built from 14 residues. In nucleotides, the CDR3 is TGTGCCACCAGTGATTTTCCTGCCCCCGAGACCCAGTACTTC. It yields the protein CATSDFPAPETQYF.

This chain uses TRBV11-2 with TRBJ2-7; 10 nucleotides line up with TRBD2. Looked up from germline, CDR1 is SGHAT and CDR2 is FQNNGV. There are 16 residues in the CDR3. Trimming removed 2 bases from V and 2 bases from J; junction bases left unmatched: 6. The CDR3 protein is CASSLLAGVGAYEQYF. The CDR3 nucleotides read TGTGCCAGCAGCTTACTAGCGGGAGTTGGCGCCTACGAGCAGTACTTC.

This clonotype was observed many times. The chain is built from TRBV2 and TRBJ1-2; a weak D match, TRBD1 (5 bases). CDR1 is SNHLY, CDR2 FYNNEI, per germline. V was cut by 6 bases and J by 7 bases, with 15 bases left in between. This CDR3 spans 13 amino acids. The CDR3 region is CASRTEGLIGYTF. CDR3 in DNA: TGTGCCAGCAGGACAGAGGGTTTAATTGGCTACACCTTC.

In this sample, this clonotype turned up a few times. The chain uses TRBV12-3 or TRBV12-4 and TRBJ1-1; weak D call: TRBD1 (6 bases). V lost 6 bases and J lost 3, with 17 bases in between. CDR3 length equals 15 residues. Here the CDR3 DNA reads TGTGCCAGCAGCCAAACAGGGAATAGGGACACTGAAGCTTTCTTT. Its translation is CASSQTGNRDTEAFF.

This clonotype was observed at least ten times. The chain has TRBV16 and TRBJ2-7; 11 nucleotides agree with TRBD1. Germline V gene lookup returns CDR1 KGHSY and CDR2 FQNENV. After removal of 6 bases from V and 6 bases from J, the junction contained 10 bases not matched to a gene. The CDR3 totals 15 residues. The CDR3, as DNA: TGTGCCAGCAGTCGTCGTGGACAGGGGGCTCTCGAGCAGTACTTC. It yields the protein CASSRRGQGALEQYF.

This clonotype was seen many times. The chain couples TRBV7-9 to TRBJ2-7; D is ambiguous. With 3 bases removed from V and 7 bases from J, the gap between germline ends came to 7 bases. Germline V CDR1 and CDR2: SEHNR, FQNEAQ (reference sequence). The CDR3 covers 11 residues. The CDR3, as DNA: TGTGCCAGCAGCTTTCAAGGGGAGCAGTACTTC. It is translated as CASSFQGEQYF. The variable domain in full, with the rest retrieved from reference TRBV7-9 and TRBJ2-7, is DTGVSQNPRHKITKRGQNVTFRCDPISEHNRLYWYRQTLGQGPEFLTYFQNEAQLEKSRLLSDRFSAERPKGSFSTLEIQRTEQGDSAMYLCASSFQGEQYFGPGTRLTVT.